The 32 T cell receptor beta chains presented below share a single source sample, sequenced in a study of T cells in Graves' hyperthyroidism and ophthalmopathy. The investigators amplified TCR beta CDR3 regions from RNA transcripts. The HTBI primer set served for first-round RT-PCR of the TCR CDR3. TCRdb analysed the multiplex PCR reads with MiXCR anew, one entry per CDR3 protein. The sample has some 440,000 distinct CDR3 sequences, 15% to 17% seen once. Sequenced material: blood. These receptors all come from a young woman with Graves' hyperthyroidism.

This clonotype showed up many times. The V and J genes are TRBV27 and TRBJ1-5; tentatively, D is TRBD1 (5 bases). The CDR3 consists of 15 residues. Trimming pared 1 base from V and 4 bases from J, leaving 11 bases between. Germline V gene data show CDR1 as MNHEY and CDR2 as SMNVEV (reference sequence). The CDR3 bases are TGTGCCAGCAGTTTATGGGGGGAAAAGAATCAGCCCCAGCATTTT. Translation gives CASSLWGEKNQPQHF.

This clonotype was found many times. This chain joins TRBV2 and TRBJ2-7; 8 nucleotides match TRBD2. V gave up 1 base and J gave up 3 bases; unmatched junction bases: 5. This CDR3 comprises 15 residues. The V gene's germline CDR1 is SNHLY and CDR2 FYNNEI. The CDR3 reads CASSEEGLGVYEQYF. CDR3 coding DNA: TGTGCCAGCAGTGAAGAGGGACTAGGAGTCTACGAGCAGTACTTC.

Of note for this clonotype: A much larger clone sits a single nucleotide away, making a read error possible. The rearrangement uses TRBV12-5 and TRBJ1-1, with 7 bases identical to TRBD1. V was clipped by 2 bases and J by 4 bases; unmatched bases: 7. Germline V lookup: CDR1 LGHNT, CDR2 FRNRAP. This CDR3 contains 15 residues. Here the CDR3 DNA reads TGTGCTAGTGGTTTGACCCAGACAGGGAGCACTGAAGCTTTCTTT. It codes for CASGLTQTGSTEAFF.

This clonotype occurred many times. The chain employs TRBV30 and TRBJ2-5; no firm D call. The CDR3 covers 15 residues. Per the germline V gene, CDR1 is GTSNPN and CDR2 is SVGIG (reference sequence). The V and J ends lost 6 bases and 5 bases respectively, with 22 bases between them. CDR3 sequence reads: CACSSKASLIETQYF. The CDR3 DNA follows: TGTGCCTGCTCCTCAAAGGCTAGTCTGATTGAGACCCAGTACTTC. The whole variable domain, remainder taken from reference TRBV30 and TRBJ2-5, is SQTIHQWPATLVQPVGSPLSLECTVEGTSNPNLYWYRQAAGRGLQLLFYSVGIGQISSEVPQNLSASRPQDRQFILSSKKLLLSDSGFYLCACSSKASLIETQYFGPGTRLLVL.

This clonotype showed up many times. The rearrangement joins TRBV7-9 to TRBJ2-7, with no clear D. There are 12 residues in the CDR3. Between the trimmed V and J ends, which lost 4 bases and 3 bases, there was a span of 7 bases. CDR1 and CDR2 (germline): SEHNR, FQNEAQ (reference sequence). CDR3 residues: CASSSDFYEQYF. DNA of the CDR3: TGTGCCAGCAGCTCGGATTTCTACGAGCAGTACTTC.

The chain combines TRBV2 with TRBJ1-2; 9 bases agree with TRBD1. CDR3 length: 13 amino acids. CDR1 is SNHLY, CDR2 FYNNEI, per germline. V was clipped by 8 bases and J by 8 bases; unmatched bases: 9. CDR3: CASGGQGSGGYTF. CDR3 in DNA: TGTGCCAGCGGGGGACAGGGCTCGGGCGGCTACACCTTC.

This clonotype was detected many times. V and J are TRBV4-1 and TRBJ2-2; 8 bases are a match to TRBD1. Germline V gene sequence: CDR1 MGHRA, CDR2 YSYEKL. V was pared by 4 bases and J by 3 bases, with 4 bases of the junction left unmatched. This CDR3 contains 15 residues. The CDR3 DNA follows: TGCGCCAGCAGCCCCGGACAGGGACACACCGGGGAGCTGTTTTTT. Amino acid sequence: CASSPGQGHTGELFF.

Only a few counts were recorded for this clonotype. The chain joins TRBV27 to TRBJ2-2, with 8 bases matching TRBD2. Germline CDR1 MNHEY, CDR2 SMNVEV (reference sequence). The CDR3 is made up of 18 amino acids. V lost 3 bases and J lost 5; bases outside the gene matches: 14. As DNA, the CDR3 is TGTGCCAGCAGTTTTCGGGCTAAGAGGCTAGCGGGTACCGGGGAGCTGTTTTTT. Its translation is CASSFRAKRLAGTGELFF.

This clonotype was seen ten or more times. V and J are TRBV3-1 and TRBJ1-5; 12 bases agree with TRBD1. After removal of 4 bases from V and 7 bases from J, the junction contained 2 bases not matched to a gene. The CDR3 spans 14 residues. Germline assignment: CDR1 LGHDT and CDR2 YNNKEL (reference sequence). The CDR3 nucleotides are TGTGCCAGCAGCCGGGGACAGGGGGCCCAGCCCCAGCATTTT. Translated: CASSRGQGAQPQHF.

This clonotype was observed a handful of times. J is TRBJ2-5 and V is TRBV7-9, with D tentatively TRBD1 (6 bases). This CDR3 is 14 amino acids long. From germline, CDR1 is SEHNR and CDR2 FQNEAQ (reference sequence). Trimming removed 2 bases from V and 2 bases from J, with 9 bases in between. CDR3 sequence: CASSLQGQQETQYF. The CDR3 region has the DNA TGTGCCAGCAGCTTACAAGGACAGCAAGAGACCCAGTACTTC.

V gene TRBV14 combines with J gene TRBJ1-2; 8 bases line up with TRBD1. V lost 6 bases and J lost 5; bases outside the gene matches: 5. The CDR3 has 13 residues. From germline, CDR1 is SGHDN and CDR2 FVKESK. The CDR3 nucleotides read TGTGCCAGCAGACAGACAGGGGATTATGGCTACACCTTC. It specifies CASRQTGDYGYTF.

This clonotype was seen repeatedly, ten times or more. The V call is TRBV7-9, the J call TRBJ2-7; TRBD2 is a possible D gene (5 bases). CDR3 length: 12 amino acids. Germline V gene data show CDR1 as SEHNR and CDR2 as FQNEAQ (reference sequence). The V and J ends lost 2 bases and 6 bases respectively, with 8 bases between them. For the CDR3, the DNA is TGTGCCAGCAGCTTATTAGGGAGCGAGCAGTACTTC. Translation: CASSLLGSEQYF.

This clonotype has a count of ten or more. The chain links TRBV2 to TRBJ1-5, with a possible D match to TRBD1 (6 bases). The CDR3 runs to 13 residues. Germline loops: CDR1 SNHLY, CDR2 FYNNEI. The V gene lost 7 bases and the J gene lost 2 bases, with 9 bases spanning the gap. The CDR3 sequence is CASMGTRNQPQHF. DNA of the CDR3: TGTGCCAGCATGGGGACACGCAATCAGCCCCAGCATTTT.

The rearrangement links TRBV2 to TRBJ1-4; D is unclear. CDR1 SNHLY and CDR2 FYNNEI come from the germline V gene. The germline V and J ends were trimmed by 5 bases and 5 bases, with 15 bases remaining between them. This CDR3 region has 15 residues. This CDR3 is CASSKLRLINEKLFF. CDR3 DNA: TGTGCCAGCAGTAAACTTAGGCTGATCAATGAAAAACTGTTTTTT.

The chain couples TRBV5-1 to TRBJ1-2; TRBD1 matches at 9 bases. V trimming: 0 bases; J trimming: 6 bases; junction bases outside the gene matches: 3. This CDR3 has 14 amino acids. Germline assignment: CDR1 SGHRS and CDR2 YFSETQ. The CDR3 spells CASSLGTGAHGYTF. For the CDR3, the DNA is TGCGCCAGCAGCTTGGGGACAGGGGCCCATGGCTACACCTTC.

This clonotype was counted ten times or more. The genes are TRBV2 and TRBJ2-5, with a weak D call TRBD1 (5 bases). The CDR3 totals 12 residues. Deletions cut 3 bases from V and 10 bases from J, with 12 bases between. Germline values: CDR1 SNHLY, CDR2 FYNNEI. CDR3: CASSDRVRVQYF. In DNA form, the CDR3 reads TGTGCCAGCAGTGATAGGGTCAGGGTCCAGTACTTC.

The rearrangement uses TRBV6-1 and TRBJ1-4; D may be TRBD1 (6 bases). Germline assignment: CDR1 MNHNS and CDR2 SASEGT. Trimming cost V 6 bases and J 8 bases, with 16 bases left between them. CDR3 length: 14 amino acids. The CDR3 nucleotides are TGTGCCAGCAGCCCAACAGGGAGTCGCGAAAAACTGTTTTTT. This encodes CASSPTGSREKLFF.

This clonotype was seen at least ten times. V is TRBV5-1 and J is TRBJ2-7; 9 bases are a match to TRBD2. The V gene's germline CDR1 is SGHRS and CDR2 YFSETQ. This CDR3 is 17 amino acids long. The ends lost 5 bases at V and 2 bases at J; junction bases unmatched: 14. The CDR3 coding sequence is TGCGCCAGCAGGACAGGTCCCTCGGCGGGAGGGCCCTACGAGCAGTACTTC. It is translated as CASRTGPSAGGPYEQYF.

The chain carries TRBV5-1 and TRBJ2-1; 10 positions match TRBD1. The germline V gene encodes CDR1 SGHRS and CDR2 YFSETQ. V gave up 2 bases and J gave up 6 bases; unmatched junction bases: 5. The CDR3 sequence is 15 residues long. The CDR3 is CASSFSGQGFNEQFF. In DNA form, the CDR3 reads TGCGCCAGCAGCTTCTCGGGACAGGGGTTCAATGAGCAGTTCTTC.

This chain connects TRBV19 to TRBJ2-5; TRBD1 is a possible D gene (6 bases). This CDR3 spans 15 amino acids. From germline, CDR1 is LNHDA and CDR2 SQIVND (reference sequence). V shed 4 bases and J shed 3 bases, with 15 bases lying between them. The CDR3 coding sequence is TGTGCCAGTAGTACAGGCAGGGGTGTGGAAGAGACCCAGTACTTC. Protein sequence: CASSTGRGVEETQYF.

The chain joins TRBV11-2 to TRBJ2-6, with D possibly called TRBD1 or TRBD2 (5 bases each). This CDR3 has 20 amino acids. Germline CDR1 reads SGHAT; CDR2 reads FQNNGV. V shed 5 bases and J shed 2 bases, with 25 bases lying between them. The CDR3 is CASSHLRERGLFTGANVLTF. CDR3 coding DNA: TGTGCCAGCAGCCACCTCCGGGAAAGGGGTCTTTTTACTGGGGCCAACGTCCTGACTTTC.

This clonotype has at least ten counts. V usage is TRBV27 and J usage is TRBJ2-1; TRBD2 is a possible D gene (6 bases). The CDR3 covers 14 residues. In germline, CDR1 is MNHEY, CDR2 SMNVEV (reference sequence). The ends were cut back, 2 bases at V and 6 bases at J, with 11 bases in the middle. CDR3 loop: CASSLGAGVNEQFF. CDR3 in DNA: TGTGCCAGCAGTTTAGGAGCGGGCGTCAATGAGCAGTTCTTC.

The V gene is TRBV28, the J gene TRBJ1-2; D gene uncertain. Germline V gives CDR1 MDHEN, CDR2 SYDVKM. The CDR3 extends over 12 amino acids. Trimming left V 7 bases short and J 8 bases short, with 14 bases between. The DNA for the CDR3 is TGTGCCAGCAAGGTCTTGGACGGGGGCTACACCTTC. Its protein is CASKVLDGGYTF.

The V gene is TRBV15, the J gene TRBJ1-2; D ambiguous. The CDR3 has 15 residues. Trimming removed 0 bases from V and 4 bases from J, with 12 bases in between. CDR1 is LNHNV, CDR2 YYDKDF, per germline (reference sequence). The CDR3 region is CATSREEAGVYGYTF. The CDR3 DNA sequence: TGTGCCACCAGCAGAGAAGAAGCAGGAGTCTATGGCTACACCTTC. The full variable domain, its missing parts supplied by reference TRBV15 and TRBJ1-2, is DAMVIQNPRYQVTQFGKPVTLSCSQTLNHNVMYWYQQKSSQAPKLLFHYYDKDFNNEADTPDNFQSRRPNTSFCFLDIRSPGLGDTAMYLCATSREEAGVYGYTFGSGTRLTVV.

This clonotype occurred many times. V is TRBV20-1 and J is TRBJ1-5, with a possible D match to TRBD1 (6 bases). Trimming shortened V by 5 bases and J by 7 bases, and 24 bases separated the two germline ends. Germline V gene sequence: CDR1 DFQATT, CDR2 SNEGSKA (reference sequence). CDR3 size: 16 residues. CDR3 DNA: TGCAGTGCTGCTAGTGGGGGATTAATACAGGGACAGCCCCAGCATTTT. Translated: CSAASGGLIQGQPQHF.

This clonotype was seen at least ten times. V usage is TRBV12-3 or TRBV12-4 and J usage is TRBJ2-1; the D is unclear. The germline V and J ends were trimmed by 8 bases and 0 bases, with 11 bases remaining between them. The CDR3 is made up of 14 amino acids. This CDR3 is CASGPTGSYNEQFF. CDR3 coding DNA: TGTGCCAGCGGCCCTACGGGCTCCTACAATGAGCAGTTCTTC.

This clonotype has a handful of counts. DNA for the CDR3: TGTGCCAGCACTCTACAGAGTTCCTATGGCTACACCTTC. It translates to CASTLQSSYGYTF. The chain uses TRBV7-9 and TRBJ1-2; D remains ambiguous. V was pared by 7 bases and J by 4 bases, with 13 bases between. This CDR3 region has 13 residues. Per germline, CDR1 SEHNR and CDR2 FQNEAQ (reference sequence). The whole variable domain, filled in from reference TRBV7-9 and TRBJ1-2, reads DTGVSQNPRHKITKRGQNVTFRCDPISEHNRLYWYRQTLGQGPEFLTYFQNEAQLEKSRLLSDRFSAERPKGSFSTLEIQRTEQGDSAMYLCASTLQSSYGYTFGSGTRLTVV.

This clonotype appeared many times. The rearrangement joins TRBV20-1 to TRBJ1-2; TRBD1 matches at 12 bases. The V gene's germline CDR1 is DFQATT and CDR2 SNEGSKA (reference sequence). The trim removed 0 bases at V and 4 bases at J, leaving 3 bases unmatched. The CDR3 sequence is 15 residues long. The CDR3 loop is CSARDGGQGAYGYTF. The CDR3 DNA follows: TGCAGTGCTAGAGATGGGGGACAGGGGGCCTATGGCTACACCTTC.

The chain links TRBV15 to TRBJ1-4; no clear D gene. Germline V lookup: CDR1 LNHNV, CDR2 YYDKDF (reference sequence). V lost 0 bases and J lost 5, with 13 bases in between. The CDR3 has 16 amino acids. CDR3 nucleotides: TGTGCCACCAGCAGAGATCGGGGAGTAGGAAATGAAAAACTGTTTTTT. As protein: CATSRDRGVGNEKLFF.

This clonotype was seen at least ten times. The chain links TRBV6-1 to TRBJ2-1; D unresolved. Germline V CDR1 and CDR2: MNHNS, SASEGT. The V end was cut by 0 bases, the J end by 7 bases, with 10 bases between. The CDR3 is made up of 14 amino acids. The CDR3 DNA reads TGTGCCAGCAGTGAAGCGCTACGGAATAATGAGCAGTTCTTC. Residues: CASSEALRNNEQFF.

This clonotype has a count of ten or more. The J gene is TRBJ2-3, the V gene TRBV7-3; D is undetermined. From germline, CDR1 is SGHTA and CDR2 FQGTGA. This CDR3 region has 14 residues. Trimming removed 1 base at V and 1 base at J, with 6 bases between. The CDR3 reads CASSLNLGTDTQYF. CDR3 bases: TGTGCCAGCAGCTTAAATCTCGGCACAGATACGCAGTATTTT.

The sample holds many counts of this clonotype. The genes are TRBV2 and TRBJ2-2, with a tentative D call TRBD2 (6 bases). V shed 2 bases and J shed 7 bases, with 11 bases lying between them. This CDR3 region has 14 residues. CDR1 SNHLY and CDR2 FYNNEI come from the germline V gene. The CDR3 sequence is CASSENLGGGELFF. The CDR3 nucleotides are TGTGCCAGCAGTGAAAATTTGGGGGGCGGGGAGCTGTTTTTT. Looking up the rest from reference TRBV2 and TRBJ2-2 gives the full variable domain: EPEVTQTPSHQVTQMGQEVILRCVPISNHLYFYWYRQILGQKVEFLVSFYNNEISEKSEIFDDQFSVERPDGSNFTLKIRSTKLEDSAMYFCASSENLGGGELFFGEGSRLTVL.